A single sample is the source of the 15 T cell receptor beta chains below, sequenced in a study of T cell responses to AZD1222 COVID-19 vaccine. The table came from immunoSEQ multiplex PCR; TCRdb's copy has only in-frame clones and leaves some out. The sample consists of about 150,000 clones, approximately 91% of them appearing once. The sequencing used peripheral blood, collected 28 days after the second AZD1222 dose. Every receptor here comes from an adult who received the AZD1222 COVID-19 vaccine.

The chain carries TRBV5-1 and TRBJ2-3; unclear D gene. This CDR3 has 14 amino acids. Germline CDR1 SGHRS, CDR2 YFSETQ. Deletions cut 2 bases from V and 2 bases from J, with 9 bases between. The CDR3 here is CASSFERITDTQYF. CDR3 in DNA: TGCGCCAGCAGCTTTGAACGGATCACAGATACGCAGTATTTT.

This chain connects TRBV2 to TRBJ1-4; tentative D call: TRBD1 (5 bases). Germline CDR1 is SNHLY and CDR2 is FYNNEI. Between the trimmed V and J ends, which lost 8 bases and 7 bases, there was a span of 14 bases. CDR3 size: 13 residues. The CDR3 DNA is TGTGCCAGCGTTCTAGGGGTCGGTGAAAAACTGTTTTTT. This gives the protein CASVLGVGEKLFF.

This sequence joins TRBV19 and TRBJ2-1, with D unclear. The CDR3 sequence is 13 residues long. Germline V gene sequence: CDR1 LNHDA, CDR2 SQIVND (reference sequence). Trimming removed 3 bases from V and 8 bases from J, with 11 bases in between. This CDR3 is CASSILFRDEQFF. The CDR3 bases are TGTGCCAGTAGTATCCTGTTCCGTGATGAGCAGTTCTTC.

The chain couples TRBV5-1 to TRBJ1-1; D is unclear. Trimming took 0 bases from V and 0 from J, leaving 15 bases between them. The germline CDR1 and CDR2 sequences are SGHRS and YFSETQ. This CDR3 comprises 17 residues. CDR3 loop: CASSLDLSPPLNTEAFF. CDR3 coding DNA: TGCGCCAGCAGCTTGGACCTTTCCCCGCCGTTGAACACTGAAGCTTTCTTT.

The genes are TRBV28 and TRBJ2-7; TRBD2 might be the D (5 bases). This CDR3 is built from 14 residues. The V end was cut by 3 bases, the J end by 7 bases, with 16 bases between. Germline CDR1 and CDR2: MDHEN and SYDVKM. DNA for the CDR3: TGTGCCAGCAGTTTTAGAGGGTTTTCTGGGGAGCAGTACTTC. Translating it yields CASSFRGFSGEQYF. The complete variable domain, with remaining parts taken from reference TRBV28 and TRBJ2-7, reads DVKVTQSSRYLVKRTGEKVFLECVQDMDHENMFWYRQDPGLGLRLIYFSYDVKMKEKGDIPEGYSVSREKKERFSLILESASTNQTSMYLCASSFRGFSGEQYFGPGTRLTVT.

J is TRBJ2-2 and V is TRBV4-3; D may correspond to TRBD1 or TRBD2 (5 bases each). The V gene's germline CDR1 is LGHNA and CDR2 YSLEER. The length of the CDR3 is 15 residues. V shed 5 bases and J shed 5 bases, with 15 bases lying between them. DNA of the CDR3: TGCGCCAGCAGCAGCTTTAGTGGGGGAACCGGGGAGCTGTTTTTT. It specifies CASSSFSGGTGELFF.

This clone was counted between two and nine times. CDR3 sequence: CASSLSRWEQYF. Written as DNA, the CDR3 is TGTGCCAGCAGTTTATCCCGTTGGGAGCAGTACTTC. This chain joins TRBV12-3 or TRBV12-4 and TRBJ2-7; D is unresolved. There are 12 residues in the CDR3. Trimming stripped 2 bases from V and 7 bases from J, with 9 bases between.

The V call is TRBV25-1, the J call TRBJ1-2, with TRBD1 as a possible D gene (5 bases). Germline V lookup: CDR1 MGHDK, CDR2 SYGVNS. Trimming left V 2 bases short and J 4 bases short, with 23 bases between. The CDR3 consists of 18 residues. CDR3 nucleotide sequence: TGTGCCAGCAGTGAAACGGCGATGGGAGGGGCTCAGGTCTATGGCTACACCTTC. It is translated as CASSETAMGGAQVYGYTF.

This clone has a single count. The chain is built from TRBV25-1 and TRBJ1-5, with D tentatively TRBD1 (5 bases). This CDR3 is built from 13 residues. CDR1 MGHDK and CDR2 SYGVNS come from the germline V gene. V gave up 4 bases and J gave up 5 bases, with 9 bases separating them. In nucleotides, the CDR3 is TGTGCCAGCAGTGGGGTGGGGGATCAGCCCCAGCATTTT. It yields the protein CASSGVGDQPQHF.

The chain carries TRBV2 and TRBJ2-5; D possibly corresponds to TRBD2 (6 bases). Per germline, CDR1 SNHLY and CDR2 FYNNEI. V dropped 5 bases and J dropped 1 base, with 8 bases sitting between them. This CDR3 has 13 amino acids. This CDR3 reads CASSWGLQETQYF. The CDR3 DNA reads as TGTGCCAGCAGTTGGGGACTCCAAGAGACCCAGTACTTC. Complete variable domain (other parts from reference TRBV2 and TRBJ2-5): EPEVTQTPSHQVTQMGQEVILRCVPISNHLYFYWYRQILGQKVEFLVSFYNNEISEKSEIFDDQFSVERPDGSNFTLKIRSTKLEDSAMYFCASSWGLQETQYFGPGTRLLVL.

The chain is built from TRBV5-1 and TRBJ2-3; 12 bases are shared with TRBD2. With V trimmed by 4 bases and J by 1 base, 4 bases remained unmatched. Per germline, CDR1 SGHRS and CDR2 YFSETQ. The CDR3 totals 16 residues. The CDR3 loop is CASSRGTSGRTDTQYF. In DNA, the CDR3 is TGCGCCAGCAGCCGGGGGACTAGCGGGCGCACAGATACGCAGTATTTT.

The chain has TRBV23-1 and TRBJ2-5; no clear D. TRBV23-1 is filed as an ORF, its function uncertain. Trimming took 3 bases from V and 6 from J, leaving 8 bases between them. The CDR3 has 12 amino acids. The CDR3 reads CASSQTRQTQYF. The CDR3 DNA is TGCGCCAGCAGTCAGACCCGGCAGACCCAGTACTTC.

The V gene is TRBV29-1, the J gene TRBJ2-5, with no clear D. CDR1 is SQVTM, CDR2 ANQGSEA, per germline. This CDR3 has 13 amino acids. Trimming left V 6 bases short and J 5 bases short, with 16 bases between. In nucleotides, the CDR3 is TGCAGCGTCGCCGCCGCGGTTCTCGAGACCCAGTACTTC. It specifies CSVAAAVLETQYF.

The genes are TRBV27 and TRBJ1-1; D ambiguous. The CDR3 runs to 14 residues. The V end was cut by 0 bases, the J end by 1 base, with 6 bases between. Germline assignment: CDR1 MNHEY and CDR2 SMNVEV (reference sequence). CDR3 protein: CASSLSGPNTEAFF. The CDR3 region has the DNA TGTGCCAGCAGTTTATCTGGGCCGAACACTGAAGCTTTCTTT.

CDR3 residues: CASSLTGNTIYF. The CDR3 bases are TGTGCCAGCAGTTTAACTGGAAACACCATATATTTT. The rearrangement joins TRBV28 to TRBJ1-3; D remains unclear. Germline V CDR1 and CDR2: MDHEN, SYDVKM. The V and J ends lost 2 bases and 2 bases respectively, with 1 base between them. This CDR3 spans 12 amino acids.